This TCR beta chain appears in the sequencing data of a study of blood T cells in healthy people across ages. CDR1 and CDR2 from the germline V gene are MNHEY and SMNVEV (reference sequence). This CDR3 has 15 residues. To note about this clonotype: Its cognate antigen is unknown. One junction end does not reproduce the germline sequence, and a read error may be involved.

Findings and limits, study-wide: Among long-lived donors, naive CD4+ cells were more numerous and diversity higher than in aged donors. Per million T cells, the diversity of TCR beta decreased roughly linearly as age advanced.

The use of a sample-barcoded 5' primer and a J-beta primer mix characterized a second PCR of roughly 6 to 11 cycles. The template-switch adaptor, which had 12 random nucleotides, put a tag on each cDNA molecule. From the 5' RACE reads, TCRdb called clonotypes with MiXCR, one entry per CDR3 protein. Of around 900,000 distinct CDR3 sequences detected, 51% appear once; the ten largest clones hold roughly a fifth. The donors, healthy Caucasians from Russia, were aged about 6 to 95. This receptor was obtained from a woman aged 55 to 70 in good health. V and J are TRBV27 and TRBJ2-6; D is possibly TRBD1 or TRBD2 (5 bases each). Sequenced: blood. The CDR3, as DNA: TGTGCCAGCAGTATACTCGGGGCTGGGGCCAACGCCCTGACTTTC. Translating gives CASSILGAGANALTF.